This T cell receptor beta chain was sequenced during a study of CD4 and CD8 cells across lung adenocarcinoma regions. The patients had localized lung adenocarcinoma, a non-small cell subtype. Each CDR3 protein gets one entry after TCRdb re-called the PCR reads with MiXCR. The data hold 3,000 to 3,500 distinct CDR3 sequences, with 45% to 65% observed a single time. This CDR3 contains 15 residues. CDR1 and CDR2 (germline): GTSNPN, SVGIG (reference sequence). Trimming took 2 bases from V and 3 from J, leaving 14 bases between them. This clonotype was seen more than once but under ten times. The sample was CD4+ T cells from the center of a lung tumor. This clonotype originated in a female donor with lung adenocarcinoma. The CD4 and CD8 labels of this study may be unreliable. The chain uses TRBV30 and TRBJ2-1; TRBD2 is a possible D gene (6 bases). For the CDR3, the DNA is TGTGCCTGGAGTCCCCGGGAGCTAATCTACAATGAGCAGTTCTTC. Translation: CAWSPRELIYNEQFF.